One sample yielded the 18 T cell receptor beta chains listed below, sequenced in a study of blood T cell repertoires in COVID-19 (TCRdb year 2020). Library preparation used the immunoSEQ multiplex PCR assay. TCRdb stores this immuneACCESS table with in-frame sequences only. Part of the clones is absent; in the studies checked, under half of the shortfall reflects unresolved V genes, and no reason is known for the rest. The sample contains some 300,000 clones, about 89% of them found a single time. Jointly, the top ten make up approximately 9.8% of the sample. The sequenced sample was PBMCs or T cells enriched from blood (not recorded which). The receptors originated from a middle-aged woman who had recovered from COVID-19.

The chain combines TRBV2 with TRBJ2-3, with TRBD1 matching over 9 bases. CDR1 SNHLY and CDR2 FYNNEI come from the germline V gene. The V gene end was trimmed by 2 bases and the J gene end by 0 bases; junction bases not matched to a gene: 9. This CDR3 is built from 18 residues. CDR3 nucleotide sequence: TGTGCCAGCAGTGAACAGCCCGGGACAGGGCTAAGCACAGATACGCAGTATTTT. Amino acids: CASSEQPGTGLSTDTQYF.

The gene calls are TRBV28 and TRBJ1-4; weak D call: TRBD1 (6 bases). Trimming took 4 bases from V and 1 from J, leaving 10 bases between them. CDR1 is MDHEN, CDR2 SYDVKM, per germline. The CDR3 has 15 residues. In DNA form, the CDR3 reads TGTGCCAGCAGTTCCACAGGGAGAACTAATGAAAAACTGTTTTTT. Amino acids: CASSSTGRTNEKLFF.

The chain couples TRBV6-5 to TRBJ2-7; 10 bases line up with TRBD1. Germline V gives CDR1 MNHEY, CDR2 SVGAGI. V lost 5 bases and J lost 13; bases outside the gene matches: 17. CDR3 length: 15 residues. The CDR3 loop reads CASSRRGSGGQGPYF. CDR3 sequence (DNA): TGTGCCAGCAGTCGCCGGGGTTCGGGGGGACAGGGGCCTTACTTC.

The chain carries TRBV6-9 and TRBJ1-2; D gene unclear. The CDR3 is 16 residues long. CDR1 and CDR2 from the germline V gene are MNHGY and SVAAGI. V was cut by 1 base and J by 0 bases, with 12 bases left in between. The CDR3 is CASSYLPPIPNYGYTF. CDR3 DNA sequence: TGTGCCAGCAGTTATTTGCCCCCTATCCCTAACTATGGCTACACCTTC.

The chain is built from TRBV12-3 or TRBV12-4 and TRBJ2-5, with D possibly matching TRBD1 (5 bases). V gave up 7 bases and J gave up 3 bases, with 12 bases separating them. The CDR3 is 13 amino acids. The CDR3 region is CASNQGLKETQYF. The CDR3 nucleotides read TGTGCCAGCAATCAGGGTCTGAAAGAGACCCAGTACTTC.

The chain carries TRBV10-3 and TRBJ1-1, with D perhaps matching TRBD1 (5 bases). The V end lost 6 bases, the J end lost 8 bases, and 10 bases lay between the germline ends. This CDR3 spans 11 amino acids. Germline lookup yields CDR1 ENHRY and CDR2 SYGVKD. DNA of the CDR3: TGTGCCATCAGGGACACAGTAGAAGCTTTCTTT. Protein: CAIRDTVEAFF.

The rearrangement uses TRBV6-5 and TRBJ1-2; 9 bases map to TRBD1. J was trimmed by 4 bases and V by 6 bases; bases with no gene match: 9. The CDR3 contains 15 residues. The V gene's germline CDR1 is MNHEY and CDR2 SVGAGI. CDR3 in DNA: TGTGCCAGCAGGGCCGGGACAGGGAAAATCTATGGCTACACCTTC. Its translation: CASRAGTGKIYGYTF.

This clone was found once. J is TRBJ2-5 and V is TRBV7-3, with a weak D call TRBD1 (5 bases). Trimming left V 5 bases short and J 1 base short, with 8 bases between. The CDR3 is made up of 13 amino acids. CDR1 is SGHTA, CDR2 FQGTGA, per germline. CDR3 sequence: CASSRGFQETQYF. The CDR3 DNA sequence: TGTGCCAGCAGCAGGGGATTCCAAGAGACCCAGTACTTC.

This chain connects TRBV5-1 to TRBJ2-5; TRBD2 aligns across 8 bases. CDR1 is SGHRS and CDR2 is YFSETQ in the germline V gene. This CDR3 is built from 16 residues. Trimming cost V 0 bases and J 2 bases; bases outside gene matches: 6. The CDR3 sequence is CASSLELAASQETQYF. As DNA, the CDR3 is TGCGCCAGCAGCTTGGAACTAGCGGCGTCTCAAGAGACCCAGTACTTC. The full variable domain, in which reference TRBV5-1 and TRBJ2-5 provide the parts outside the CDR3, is KAGVTQTPRYLIKTRGQQVTLSCSPISGHRSVSWYQQTPGQGLQFLFEYFSETQRNKGNFPGRFSGRQFSNSRSEMNVSTLELGDSALYLCASSLELAASQETQYFGPGTRLLVL.

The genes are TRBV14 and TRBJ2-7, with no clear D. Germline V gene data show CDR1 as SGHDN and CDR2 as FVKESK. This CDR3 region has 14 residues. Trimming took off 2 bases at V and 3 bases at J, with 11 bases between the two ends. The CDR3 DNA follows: TGTGCCAGCAGCCAAATCGGGTCTTACTACGAGCAGTACTTC. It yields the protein CASSQIGSYYEQYF.

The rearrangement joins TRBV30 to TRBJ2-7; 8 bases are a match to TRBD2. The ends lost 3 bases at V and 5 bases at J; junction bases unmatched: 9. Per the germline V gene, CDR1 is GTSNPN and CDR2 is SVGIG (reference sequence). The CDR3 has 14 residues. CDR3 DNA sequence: TGTGCCTGGAGGACGGCGCGGGAGGTCGACGAGCAGTACTTC. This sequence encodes CAWRTAREVDEQYF.

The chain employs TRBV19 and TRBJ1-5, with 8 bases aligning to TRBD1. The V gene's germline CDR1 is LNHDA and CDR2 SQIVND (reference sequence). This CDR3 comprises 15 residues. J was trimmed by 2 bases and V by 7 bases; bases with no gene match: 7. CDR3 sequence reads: CASTVTGEGNQPQHF. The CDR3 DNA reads TGTGCCAGTACCGTGACAGGGGAGGGCAATCAGCCCCAGCATTTT.

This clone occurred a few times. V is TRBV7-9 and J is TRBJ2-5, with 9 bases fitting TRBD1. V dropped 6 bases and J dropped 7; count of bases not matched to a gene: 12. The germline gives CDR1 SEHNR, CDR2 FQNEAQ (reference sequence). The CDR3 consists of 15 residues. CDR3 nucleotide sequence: TGTGCCAGCAGACCCCGGGACAGGGACGCGGGGACCCAGTACTTC. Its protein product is CASRPRDRDAGTQYF. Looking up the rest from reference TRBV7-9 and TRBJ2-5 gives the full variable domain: DTGVSQNPRHKITKRGQNVTFRCDPISEHNRLYWYRQTLGQGPEFLTYFQNEAQLEKSRLLSDRFSAERPKGSFSTLEIQRTEQGDSAMYLCASRPRDRDAGTQYFGPGTRLLVL.

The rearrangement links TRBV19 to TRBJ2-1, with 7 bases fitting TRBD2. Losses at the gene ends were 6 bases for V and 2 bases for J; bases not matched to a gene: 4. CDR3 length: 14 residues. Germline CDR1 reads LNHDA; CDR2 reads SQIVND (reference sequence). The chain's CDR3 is CASSPSGAYNEQFF. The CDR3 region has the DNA TGTGCCAGTAGCCCCAGCGGGGCCTACAATGAGCAGTTCTTC.

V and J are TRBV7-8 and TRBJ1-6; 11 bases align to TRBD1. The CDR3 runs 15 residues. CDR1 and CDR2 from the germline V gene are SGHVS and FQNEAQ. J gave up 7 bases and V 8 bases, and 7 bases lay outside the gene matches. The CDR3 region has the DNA TGTGCCAGCCTCCGGGACAGGGGGTTGAATTCACCCCTCCACTTT. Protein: CASLRDRGLNSPLHF. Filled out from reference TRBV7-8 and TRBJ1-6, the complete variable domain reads GAGVSQSPRYKVAKRGQDVALRCDPISGHVSLFWYQQALGQGPEFLTYFQNEAQLDKSGLPSDRFFAERPEGSVSTLKIQRTQQEDSAVYLCASLRDRGLNSPLHFGNGTRLTVT.

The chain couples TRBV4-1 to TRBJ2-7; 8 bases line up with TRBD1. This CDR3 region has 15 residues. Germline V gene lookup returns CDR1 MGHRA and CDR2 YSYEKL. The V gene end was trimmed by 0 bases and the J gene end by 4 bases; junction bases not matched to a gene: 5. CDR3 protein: CASSQDSRGLYEQYF. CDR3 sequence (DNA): TGCGCCAGCAGCCAAGATTCCAGGGGGCTTTACGAGCAGTACTTC.

CDR3: CASSPPLARGGELFF. The CDR3 nucleotides read TGTGCCAGCTCACCACCTCTAGCACGAGGCGGGGAGCTGTTTTTT. The gene calls are TRBV18 and TRBJ2-2, with D perhaps matching TRBD2 (5 bases). The germline V and J ends were trimmed by 0 bases and 7 bases, with 12 bases remaining between them. This CDR3 is 15 amino acids long. Germline V gene lookup returns CDR1 KGHSH and CDR2 LQKENI.

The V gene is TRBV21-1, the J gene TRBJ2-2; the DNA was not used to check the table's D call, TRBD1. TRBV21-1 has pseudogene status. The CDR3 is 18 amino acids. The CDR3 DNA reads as TGTGCCAGCAGCAACGACGGGACAGCCTCGTCGAACACCGGGGAGCTGTTTTTT. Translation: CASSNDGTASSNTGELFF.